The present T cell receptor (beta chain) was sequenced within a study of glioma-infiltrating T cells after dendritic cell vaccination. Study-wide context: Three intradermal dendritic cell vaccine injections were given every two weeks. General study results and limits: Only a small number of patients had complete blood and tumor samples.

CDR1 is MNHNY and CDR2 is SVGAGI in the germline V gene (reference sequence). The germline V and J ends were trimmed by 0 bases and 0 bases, with 9 bases remaining between them. The CDR3 contains 15 residues. Of note for this clone: The antigen is undetermined.

TCRB CDR3 was amplified from 2 ug genomic DNA or less. The primer mix had 60 V beta and 13 J beta primers. Sequencing was performed with immunoSEQ multiplex PCR; in TCRdb, only in-frame clones are kept and a portion is missing. The sample holds roughly 100,000 clones, about four fifths seen once. The clonotype originates from a human donor with glioblastoma. This chain connects TRBV6-6 to TRBJ2-7; tentative D call: TRBD2 (6 bases). The sequencing used blood, collected before dendritic cell vaccination. Written as DNA, the CDR3 is TGTGCCAGCAGTTACTCGGGCGGGGACTCCTACGAGCAGTACTTC. This translates into CASSYSGGDSYEQYF.